Shown below are 30 T cell receptor beta chains from a single sample sequenced in a study of cytomegalovirus exposure and HLA in healthy donors. The assay was immunoSEQ multiplex PCR, and TCRdb's table has in-frame clones only and misses some. The table includes about 280,000 clones, around nine tenths detected once. Sequenced input: PBMCs. The receptors stem from a woman under 30 in good health and CMV-seronegative.

The chain combines TRBV5-4 with TRBJ1-2; 7 nucleotides align to TRBD1. The CDR3 contains 16 residues. Germline CDR1 is SGHNT and CDR2 is YYREEE (reference sequence). Trimming at V came to 4 bases and at J to 6 bases, leaving 15 bases not matched to a gene. CDR3 sequence reads: CASSLPQMTTGDGYTF. DNA of the CDR3: TGTGCCAGCAGCCTACCACAAATGACCACAGGGGATGGCTACACCTTC.

The J gene is TRBJ1-3, the V gene TRBV30, with 8 nucleotides matching TRBD1. The CDR3 loop spans 14 amino acids. Germline CDR1 and CDR2: GTSNPN and SVGIG (reference sequence). V lost 1 base and J lost 2; bases outside the gene matches: 1. CDR3 sequence: CAWSAQGAGNTIYF. The CDR3 nucleotides are TGTGCCTGGAGTGCACAGGGGGCTGGAAACACCATATATTTT.

The rearrangement uses TRBV15 and TRBJ2-7, with 11 nucleotides matching TRBD1. Trimming removed 4 bases from V and 3 bases from J; junction bases left unmatched: 2. In germline, CDR1 is LNHNV, CDR2 YYDKDF (reference sequence). The CDR3 is made up of 14 amino acids. This chain's CDR3 is CATSTGTGGYEQYF. Written as DNA, the CDR3 is TGTGCCACCAGCACCGGGACAGGGGGCTACGAGCAGTACTTC.

DNA for the CDR3: TGTGCCAGCAGCCGGGGTTCATCAGTGCAAAGCTCCTATAATTCACCCCTCCACTTT. It translates to CASSRGSSVQSSYNSPLHF. The chain combines TRBV5-4 with TRBJ1-6, with D unclear. CDR1 and CDR2 (germline): SGHNT, YYREEE (reference sequence). This CDR3 has 19 residues. Trimming shortened V by 4 bases and J by 0 bases, and 20 bases separated the two germline ends.

This chain connects TRBV7-8 to TRBJ2-1, with 7 positions matching TRBD2. This CDR3 spans 15 amino acids. V was pared by 3 bases and J by 6 bases, with 8 bases of the junction left unmatched. Germline-derived CDR1 and CDR2 are SGHVS and FQNEAQ. CDR3 residues: CASSLGDYSPNEQFF. As DNA, the CDR3 is TGTGCCAGCAGCTTGGGGGACTATTCTCCCAATGAGCAGTTCTTC.

J is TRBJ1-1 and V is TRBV28; D unclear. Trimming shortened V by 10 bases and J by 0 bases, and 6 bases separated the two germline ends. The CDR3 contains 11 residues. Looked up from germline, CDR1 is MDHEN and CDR2 is SYDVKM. CDR3 residues: CAMTLNTEAFF. CDR3 nucleotide sequence: TGTGCCATGACTCTGAACACTGAAGCTTTCTTT.

The chain's CDR3 is CASSEKGASGSDTQYF. The CDR3 DNA sequence: TGTGCCAGCAGCGAGAAGGGGGCAAGCGGGTCAGATACGCAGTATTTT. The V call is TRBV9, the J call TRBJ2-3; tentative D call: TRBD1 (7 bases). The CDR3 is 16 amino acids. V dropped 3 bases and J dropped 4 bases, with 18 bases sitting between them. Germline-derived CDR1 and CDR2 are SGDLS and YYNGEE.

The chain is built from TRBV28 and TRBJ2-6; D gene uncertain. The germline gives CDR1 MDHEN, CDR2 SYDVKM. CDR3 length equals 13 residues. Between the trimmed V and J ends, which lost 6 bases and 2 bases, there was a span of 5 bases. CDR3 protein: CASRAPGANVLTF. DNA of the CDR3: TGTGCCAGCAGGGCTCCTGGGGCCAACGTCCTGACTTTC.

The chain couples TRBV5-1 to TRBJ2-1, with 7 bases identical to TRBD2. J gave up 4 bases and V 4 bases, and 8 bases lay outside the gene matches. This CDR3 region has 15 residues. CDR1 and CDR2 from the germline V gene are SGHRS and YFSETQ. CDR3 protein: CASSVPRGGYNEQFF. As DNA, the CDR3 is TGCGCCAGCAGCGTACCCCGCGGGGGTTACAATGAGCAGTTCTTC.

This clone has only one observation. The genes are TRBV5-1 and TRBJ2-1, with 10 nucleotides matching TRBD2. Germline-derived CDR1 and CDR2 are SGHRS and YFSETQ. CDR3 size: 17 residues. V gave up 2 bases and J gave up 3 bases; unmatched junction bases: 8. The CDR3 protein is CASSFSGGLANYNEQFF. The CDR3 bases are TGCGCCAGCAGCTTTTCGGGGGGACTAGCGAACTACAATGAGCAGTTCTTC.

This clone was picked up one time. The V and J genes are TRBV9 and TRBJ2-1, with D perhaps matching TRBD1 (6 bases). The CDR3 contains 19 residues. V shed 2 bases and J shed 0 bases, with 21 bases lying between them. Germline CDR1 is SGDLS and CDR2 is YYNGEE. CDR3: CASSVLHGGPNPSYNEQFF. Here the CDR3 DNA reads TGTGCCAGCAGCGTCCTTCATGGGGGCCCCAACCCCTCCTACAATGAGCAGTTCTTC.

The V and J genes are TRBV1 and TRBJ2-5; no DNA check was done on the table's D call, TRBD1. TRBV1 is termed a pseudogene. This CDR3 has 16 amino acids. The CDR3 loop reads CTSSQLTGGYGETQYF. CDR3 bases: TGCACCAGCAGCCAACTAACAGGGGGCTATGGAGAGACCCAGTACTTC.

The chain couples TRBV10-3 to TRBJ2-7, with 9 bases that match TRBD1. This CDR3 has 19 amino acids. With 0 bases clipped from V and 3 bases from J, the junction kept 15 bases outside the gene matches. CDR1 and CDR2 (germline): ENHRY, SYGVKD. The CDR3 bases are TGTGCCATCAGTGAGTCGATTGGTGGTGACAGGGGGTGGGTCTACGAGCAGTACTTC. It specifies CAISESIGGDRGWVYEQYF.

The chain links TRBV6-1 to TRBJ1-4, with D unclear. The germline gives CDR1 MNHNS, CDR2 SASEGT. The CDR3 contains 14 residues. The V end was cut by 7 bases, the J end by 2 bases, with 11 bases between. The CDR3 nucleotides read TGTGCCAGCACCCCGGCCGGGACTAATGAAAAACTGTTTTTT. Its protein is CASTPAGTNEKLFF.

J is TRBJ2-2 and V is TRBV6-5; D is unresolved. The CDR3 is 13 amino acids. V was shortened by 8 bases and J by 2 bases, with 9 bases between the two germline ends. Germline-derived CDR1 and CDR2 are MNHEY and SVGAGI. The CDR3 sequence is CASSLTNTGELFF. CDR3 nucleotides: TGTGCCAGCTCTCTAACTAACACCGGGGAGCTGTTTTTT.

The chain carries TRBV6-1 and TRBJ2-1; 7 positions agree with TRBD2. Per germline, CDR1 MNHNS and CDR2 SASEGT. Losses at the gene ends were 2 bases for V and 9 bases for J; bases not matched to a gene: 7. The CDR3 consists of 14 residues. This CDR3 reads CASSERGGPGEQFF. CDR3 bases: TGTGCCAGCAGTGAAAGGGGAGGGCCGGGTGAGCAGTTCTTC.

The chain is built from TRBV15 and TRBJ1-1; D is perhaps TRBD1 (5 bases). The CDR3 length is 14 residues. CDR1 is LNHNV, CDR2 YYDKDF, per germline (reference sequence). Deletions cut 2 bases from V and 5 bases from J, with 12 bases between. The chain's CDR3 is CATSRPGVGTEAFF. CDR3 sequence (DNA): TGTGCCACCAGCAGACCGGGGGTCGGGACTGAAGCTTTCTTT.

As concerns this clone: The junction differs from germline at one of its ends, possibly a read error. The CDR3 nucleotides are TGTGCTAGCAGCCGAGGACAGGGAGGGCCCCCGTGGGCTAACGGGCAGTACTTC. Translating gives CASSRGQGGPPWANGQYF. The gene calls are TRBV7-7 and TRBJ2-7; D might be TRBD1 (8 bases). CDR1 and CDR2 from the germline V gene are SSHAT and FNYEAQ (reference sequence). The CDR3 spans 18 residues.

This clone was detected only a few times. The V gene is TRBV5-1, the J gene TRBJ1-5, with D perhaps matching TRBD1 (5 bases). The CDR3 spans 15 residues. V dropped 4 bases and J dropped 7 bases, with 18 bases sitting between them. Germline lookup yields CDR1 SGHRS and CDR2 YFSETQ. This CDR3 is CASSNRRACDQPQHF. DNA of the CDR3: TGCGCCAGCAGCAATCGCAGGGCCTGCGACCAGCCCCAGCATTTT.

The CDR3 DNA reads TGTGCCAGCAGTTTCTCGGGACTAGCGGGAGGCCGTCTGAATGAGCAGTTCTTC. Translated, it gives CASSFSGLAGGRLNEQFF. J is TRBJ2-1 and V is TRBV27; TRBD2 agrees at 15 bases. CDR1 MNHEY and CDR2 SMNVEV come from the germline V gene (reference sequence). The CDR3 spans 18 residues. V dropped 3 bases and J dropped 7; count of bases not matched to a gene: 10.

The chain carries TRBV28 and TRBJ1-5; D remains unclear. V was trimmed by 6 bases and J by 7 bases, leaving 13 bases between them. Germline CDR1 reads MDHEN; CDR2 reads SYDVKM. CDR3 length: 13 residues. This CDR3 reads CASSSGWQQPQHF. In DNA, the CDR3 is TGTGCCAGCAGCTCGGGGTGGCAGCAGCCCCAGCATTTT. The full variable domain, with the rest looked up from reference TRBV28 and TRBJ1-5, is DVKVTQSSRYLVKRTGEKVFLECVQDMDHENMFWYRQDPGLGLRLIYFSYDVKMKEKGDIPEGYSVSREKKERFSLILESASTNQTSMYLCASSSGWQQPQHFGDGTRLSIL.

The chain's CDR3 is CASSYSNSLAGEQYF. The CDR3 DNA sequence: TGTGCCAGCAGTTACTCAAATTCGTTGGCGGGGGAGCAGTACTTC. The rearrangement uses TRBV6-5 and TRBJ2-7; tentative D call: TRBD2 (6 bases). Germline CDR1 MNHEY, CDR2 SVGAGI. The CDR3 has 15 amino acids. The V gene lost 0 bases and the J gene lost 7 bases, with 16 bases spanning the gap.

This clone has just one count. The gene calls are TRBV27 and TRBJ2-3, with TRBD2 matching 12 bases. V shed 5 bases and J 3 bases; nucleotides not matched to a gene: 3. Germline loops: CDR1 MNHEY, CDR2 SMNVEV (reference sequence). There are 15 residues in the CDR3. CDR3 sequence (DNA): TGTGCCAGCAGTGGACTAGCGGGATTGACAGATACGCAGTATTTT. Its translation is CASSGLAGLTDTQYF.

The chain combines TRBV7-6 with TRBJ1-2; TRBD1 aligns across 8 bases. Unmatched junction bases numbered 0, after V lost 1 base and J lost 5 bases. This CDR3 has 13 amino acids. The germline CDR1 and CDR2 sequences are SGHVS and FNYEAQ. CDR3 in amino acids: CASSLGTGYGYTF. As DNA, the CDR3 is TGTGCCAGCAGCTTAGGGACAGGGTATGGCTACACCTTC.

The chain links TRBV28 to TRBJ2-7; 9 nucleotides align to TRBD2. Germline CDR1 reads MDHEN; CDR2 reads SYDVKM. The CDR3 runs to 15 residues. V shed 5 bases, J shed 7 bases, and the junction held 12 bases outside the gene matches. This CDR3 is CASSRPGLAPKEQYF. The CDR3 coding sequence is TGTGCCAGCAGTCGTCCGGGACTAGCACCTAAAGAGCAGTACTTC. Drawing the rest from reference TRBV28 and TRBJ2-7, the complete variable domain is DVKVTQSSRYLVKRTGEKVFLECVQDMDHENMFWYRQDPGLGLRLIYFSYDVKMKEKGDIPEGYSVSREKKERFSLILESASTNQTSMYLCASSRPGLAPKEQYFGPGTRLTVT.

The chain uses TRBV7-2 and TRBJ1-4; D gene uncertain. V was shortened by 5 bases and J by 5 bases, with 12 bases between the two germline ends. CDR3 length: 14 amino acids. Germline CDR1 SGHTA, CDR2 FQGNSA. The CDR3 spells CASSPSIQNEKLFF. CDR3 nucleotide sequence: TGTGCCAGCAGCCCTTCGATACAGAATGAAAAACTGTTTTTT.

This chain connects TRBV29-1 to TRBJ1-1; D remains unclear. The germline V gene encodes CDR1 SQVTM and CDR2 ANQGSEA. V gave up 7 bases and J gave up 1 base, with 10 bases separating them. The CDR3 runs to 12 residues. CDR3: CSAEGGNTEAFF. The CDR3 DNA reads as TGCAGCGCCGAGGGAGGGAACACTGAAGCTTTCTTT. Filled out from reference TRBV29-1 and TRBJ1-1, the complete variable domain reads SAVISQKPSRDICQRGTSLTIQCQVDSQVTMMFWYRQQPGQSLTLIATANQGSEATYESGFVIDKFPISRPNLTFSTLTVSNMSPEDSSIYLCSAEGGNTEAFFGQGTRLTVV.

The chain carries TRBV6-6 and TRBJ1-4; D remains unclear. The germline V gene encodes CDR1 MNHNY and CDR2 SVGAGI (reference sequence). The CDR3 has 12 residues. The V and J ends lost 8 bases and 7 bases respectively, with 11 bases between them. CDR3 loop: CASRRGSEKLFF. CDR3 in DNA: TGTGCCAGCCGTCGCGGGAGTGAAAAACTGTTTTTT.

The V gene is TRBV29-1, the J gene TRBJ1-2; D might be TRBD1 (6 bases). The CDR3 is made up of 13 amino acids. Trimming cost V 7 bases and J 8 bases, with 20 bases left between them. Germline V gene lookup returns CDR1 SQVTM and CDR2 ANQGSEA. The CDR3 protein is CSDRRDTDVGYTF. The CDR3 DNA reads as TGCAGCGACCGTCGGGACACCGATGTCGGCTACACCTTC. Full variable domain (rest looked up from reference TRBV29-1 and TRBJ1-2): SAVISQKPSRDICQRGTSLTIQCQVDSQVTMMFWYRQQPGQSLTLIATANQGSEATYESGFVIDKFPISRPNLTFSTLTVSNMSPEDSSIYLCSDRRDTDVGYTFGSGTRLTVV.

This chain connects TRBV7-8 to TRBJ1-5; maybe TRBD1 (6 bases). With 5 bases removed from V and 13 bases from J, the gap between germline ends came to 15 bases. The CDR3 totals 12 residues. Germline V gene sequence: CDR1 SGHVS, CDR2 FQNEAQ. CDR3 sequence reads: CASSPGAGTQHF. The CDR3 DNA follows: TGTGCCAGCAGCCCCGGTGCCGGGACACAGCATTTT.